This T cell receptor beta chain came from a study of cytomegalovirus exposure and HLA in healthy donors. As for the study in general: The study's early data release held tens of millions of unique TCRs from HLA-typed donors.

The CDR3 runs to 11 residues. Germline V gives CDR1 SGDLS, CDR2 YYNGEE. Trimming took 4 bases from V and 7 from J, leaving 9 bases between them. 13 Jbeta primers and 60 Vbeta primers were used for the PCR. Produced via immunoSEQ multiplex PCR; TCRdb's table is partial and in-frame only. This table has over 80,000 clones, roughly four fifths appearing once. V and J are TRBV9 and TRBJ2-7, with a possible D match to TRBD2 (6 bases). This TCR was recovered from a man aged 25 to 40 in good health and CMV-seropositive. Sequenced: PBMCs. CDR3 in DNA: TGTGCCAGCAGCACCGGACTAGAGCAGTACTTC. Protein: CASSTGLEQYF.